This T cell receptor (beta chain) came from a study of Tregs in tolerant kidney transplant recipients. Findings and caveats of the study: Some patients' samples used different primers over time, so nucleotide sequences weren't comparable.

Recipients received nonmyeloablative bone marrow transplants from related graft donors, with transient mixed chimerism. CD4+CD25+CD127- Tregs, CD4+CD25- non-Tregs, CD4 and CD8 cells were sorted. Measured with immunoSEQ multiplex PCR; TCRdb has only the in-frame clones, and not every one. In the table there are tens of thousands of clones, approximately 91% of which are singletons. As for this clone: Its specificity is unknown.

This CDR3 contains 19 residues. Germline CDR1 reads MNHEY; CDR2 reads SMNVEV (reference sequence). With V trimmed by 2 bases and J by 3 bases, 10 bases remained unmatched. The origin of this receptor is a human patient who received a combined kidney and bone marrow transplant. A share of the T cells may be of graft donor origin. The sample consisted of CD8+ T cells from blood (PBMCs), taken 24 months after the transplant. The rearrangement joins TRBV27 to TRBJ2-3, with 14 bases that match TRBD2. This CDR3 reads CASSLTGTSGSIDTDTQYF. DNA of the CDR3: TGTGCCAGCAGTTTAACCGGGACTAGCGGGAGTATTGATACAGATACGCAGTATTTT.